The present T cell receptor beta chain was sequenced within a study of blood T cells in healthy people across ages. Study-wide findings and caveats: Unsorted PBMCs prevented conclusive naive versus antigen-experienced comparison. Observed TCR beta diversity per million T cells went down as age went up. This fall followed a roughly linear course with age. Estimates based on one million T cells were treated as lower bounds.

Primed by a sample-barcoded 5' primer and a J-beta primer mix, a second PCR proceeded for about 7 to 11 cycles. TCRdb used MiXCR to reprocess the 5' RACE reads, holding one entry per CDR3 protein. The sample includes under 1 million distinct CDR3 sequences, more than 40% of them seen just once. The CDR3 contains 13 residues. Germline values: CDR1 LGHNA, CDR2 YSLEER. V lost 0 bases to trimming and J lost 5 bases, with 5 bases between them. There are many counts of this clonotype. No antigen is known for it. Sequencing was carried out using blood. The V call is TRBV4-3, the J call TRBJ2-1; D uncertain. This TCR derives from a man in his fifties or sixties in good health. CDR3 DNA: TGCGCCAGCAGCCAAGAGATGAACAATGAGCAGTTCTTC. This sequence encodes CASSQEMNNEQFF.